A single sample gave rise to the 20 T cell receptor beta chains below, sequenced in a study of identical twins. TCRdb passed the 5' RACE reads through MiXCR, listing each CDR3 protein once. The sample records around 230,000 distinct CDR3 sequences, around a tenth being singletons. The sequenced sample was memory (CD45RO+) T cells sorted from blood. These TCRs come from a woman aged 18-29 years in good health.

The rearrangement uses TRBV7-8 and TRBJ1-6; the D is unclear. Germline CDR1 SGHVS, CDR2 FQNEAQ. There are 14 residues in the CDR3. Trimming took 2 bases from V and 8 from J, leaving 10 bases between them. The CDR3 DNA reads as TGTGCCAGCAGCTTACAAGGGCACGATTCACCCCTCCACTTT. This gives the protein CASSLQGHDSPLHF.

This clonotype was recorded a few times. This chain joins TRBV3-1 and TRBJ1-2; tentative D call: TRBD1 (6 bases). This CDR3 is 14 amino acids long. Germline CDR1 reads LGHDT; CDR2 reads YNNKEL (reference sequence). Trimming removed 4 bases from V and 7 bases from J, with 16 bases in between. The CDR3 spells CASSPSPGAGGYTF. The CDR3 DNA follows: TGTGCCAGCAGCCCAAGTCCGGGGGCGGGTGGCTACACCTTC.

The V call is TRBV10-3, the J call TRBJ1-4; no clear D. Per germline, CDR1 ENHRY and CDR2 SYGVKD. This CDR3 has 14 residues. Trimming stripped 3 bases from V and 8 bases from J, with 13 bases between. The CDR3: CAISEPGLAEKLFF. CDR3 DNA sequence: TGTGCCATCAGTGAACCAGGTTTAGCGGAAAAACTGTTTTTT.

This clonotype was seen more than once but under ten times. The V and J genes are TRBV30 and TRBJ1-1; TRBD1 is a possible D gene (6 bases). The germline V and J ends were trimmed by 8 bases and 5 bases, with 15 bases remaining between them. The CDR3 length is 12 residues. The germline V gene has CDR1 GTSNPN and CDR2 SVGIG (reference sequence). This CDR3 is CAGTRGGTEAFF. CDR3 in DNA: TGTGCCGGAACCAGGGGAGGGACTGAAGCTTTCTTT. The complete variable domain, with remaining parts taken from reference TRBV30 and TRBJ1-1, reads SQTIHQWPATLVQPVGSPLSLECTVEGTSNPNLYWYRQAAGRGLQLLFYSVGIGQISSEVPQNLSASRPQDRQFILSSKKLLLSDSGFYLCAGTRGGTEAFFGQGTRLTVV.

This rearrangement joins TRBV12-3 or TRBV12-4 to TRBJ2-1, with D possibly matching TRBD2 (5 bases). The V end lost 8 bases, the J end lost 7 bases, and 15 bases lay between the germline ends. The CDR3 is 13 residues long. The CDR3 protein is CASLVGGGNEQFF. The CDR3 DNA sequence: TGTGCCAGCCTCGTTGGAGGAGGAAATGAGCAGTTCTTC.

The chain carries TRBV4-1 and TRBJ2-2; 7 positions agree with TRBD1. V shed 2 bases, J shed 6 bases, and the junction held 6 bases outside the gene matches. Germline CDR1 and CDR2: MGHRA and YSYEKL. The CDR3 has 15 amino acids. The CDR3 DNA sequence: TGCGCCAGCAGCCAATCCCCCCAGGGGGCCGGGGAGCTGTTTTTT. It is translated as CASSQSPQGAGELFF.

The rearrangement links TRBV15 to TRBJ1-1; tentatively, D is TRBD1 (6 bases). Germline lookup yields CDR1 LNHNV and CDR2 YYDKDF (reference sequence). Trimming left V 2 bases short and J 8 bases short, with 12 bases between. The CDR3 loop spans 13 amino acids. CDR3 coding DNA: TGTGCCACCAGCAGATACGTCCAGGGGGAAGCTTTCTTT. Translating gives CATSRYVQGEAFF.

This clonotype was found a few times. This chain links TRBV9 with TRBJ2-7, with D tentatively TRBD1 (6 bases). V was clipped by 3 bases and J by 2 bases, with 15 bases between them. The CDR3 runs 15 residues. Germline V gene sequence: CDR1 SGDLS, CDR2 YYNGEE. The CDR3 DNA reads as TGTGCCAGCAGCGACGGACAGAACAGACCCTACGAGCAGTACTTC. It yields the protein CASSDGQNRPYEQYF.

There are a few counts of this clonotype. The chain joins TRBV6-1 to TRBJ2-2, with D unclear. This CDR3 contains 13 residues. Germline V gives CDR1 MNHNS, CDR2 SASEGT. DNA for the CDR3: TGTCACATTGTGCACGATTACACCGGGGAGCTGTTTTTT. Translating gives CHIVHDYTGELFF.

This clonotype has just a few counts. The CDR3 protein is CASSLPTGVGSPLHF. The CDR3 nucleotides read TGCGCCAGCAGCTTGCCCACAGGGGTGGGTTCACCCCTCCACTTT. The rearrangement links TRBV5-1 to TRBJ1-6, with TRBD1 identical over 7 bases. Trimming at V came to 1 base and at J to 9 bases, leaving 7 bases not matched to a gene. CDR1 is SGHRS and CDR2 is YFSETQ in the germline V gene. This CDR3 region has 15 residues.

This clonotype appeared a few times. The rearrangement joins TRBV7-8 to TRBJ2-3; 7 positions agree with TRBD1. The CDR3 length is 14 residues. The trim removed 6 bases at V and 0 bases at J, leaving 3 bases unmatched. The germline V gene encodes CDR1 SGHVS and CDR2 FQNEAQ. CDR3 nucleotide sequence: TGTGCCAGCAGAAGGGACAGTAGCACAGATACGCAGTATTTT. This gives the protein CASRRDSSTDTQYF. The whole variable domain, remainder taken from reference TRBV7-8 and TRBJ2-3, is GAGVSQSPRYKVAKRGQDVALRCDPISGHVSLFWYQQALGQGPEFLTYFQNEAQLDKSGLPSDRFFAERPEGSVSTLKIQRTQQEDSAVYLCASRRDSSTDTQYFGPGTRLTVL.

Ten or more counts support this clonotype. The chain carries TRBV12-3 or TRBV12-4 and TRBJ2-7, with TRBD1 matching 7 bases. The CDR3 is made up of 14 amino acids. V was pared by 6 bases and J by 2 bases, with 7 bases of the junction left unmatched. The CDR3 DNA is TGTGCCAGCAGCTTACAGGGGCCTCCCTACGAGCAGTACTTC. Residues: CASSLQGPPYEQYF.

There are many counts of this clonotype. This chain joins TRBV6-1 and TRBJ2-1; TRBD2 aligns across 11 bases. The V gene's germline CDR1 is MNHNS and CDR2 SASEGT. The V segment lost 5 bases and the J segment 4 bases; nucleotides outside the gene matches: 1. The CDR3 is made up of 14 amino acids. Written as DNA, the CDR3 is TGTGCCAGCAGTCGACTAGCGGGGTACAATGAGCAGTTCTTC. Encoded protein: CASSRLAGYNEQFF.

The sample holds a few counts of this clonotype. The CDR3 sequence is CASSRNNEKLFF. The DNA of the CDR3 is TGTGCCAGCAGCCGCAACAATGAAAAACTGTTTTTT. The rearrangement joins TRBV7-9 to TRBJ1-4; unclear D gene. Germline V CDR1 and CDR2: SEHNR, FQNEAQ (reference sequence). This CDR3 comprises 12 residues. The ends were cut back, 5 bases at V and 5 bases at J, with 6 bases in the middle.

This clonotype was counted many times. This chain connects TRBV20-1 to TRBJ2-1, with TRBD2 matching over 7 bases. The CDR3 runs 14 residues. Trimming removed 3 bases from V and 6 bases from J; junction bases left unmatched: 8. Germline CDR1 and CDR2: DFQATT and SNEGSKA (reference sequence). The CDR3 nucleotides read TGCAGTGCTAGCGAGGGAGGGCAGGGCAATGAGCAGTTCTTC. It specifies CSASEGGQGNEQFF.

This clonotype was detected a few times. This chain connects TRBV15 to TRBJ1-5; D uncertain. In germline, CDR1 is LNHNV, CDR2 YYDKDF (reference sequence). The CDR3 is 15 amino acids. V was clipped by 2 bases and J by 5 bases, with 13 bases between them. CDR3 DNA: TGTGCCACCAGCAGACCGGGATTAACGTATCAGCCCCAGCATTTT. Protein: CATSRPGLTYQPQHF.

This clonotype was counted many times. The genes are TRBV7-9 and TRBJ2-3; D is perhaps TRBD1 or TRBD2 (6 bases each). V lost 1 base and J 4 bases, leaving 12 bases between the germline ends. This CDR3 contains 15 residues. Germline V gene lookup returns CDR1 SEHNR and CDR2 FQNEAQ (reference sequence). CDR3 sequence: CASSLVGGRPDTQYF. As DNA, the CDR3 is TGTGCCAGCAGCTTAGTAGGGGGGCGCCCAGATACGCAGTATTTT.

As for this clonotype: Since a much larger clone is just one base distant, this may be a read error. The chain links TRBV25-1 to TRBJ1-1; D not certain. Germline lookup yields CDR1 MGHDK and CDR2 SYGVNS. CDR3 size: 11 residues. The CDR3 bases are TGTGCCAGCATTGGGAACACTGTAGCTTTCTTT. Amino acids: CASIGNTVAFF.

The J gene is TRBJ2-5, the V gene TRBV6-5; 11 bases are shared with TRBD2. V dropped 4 bases and J dropped 4; count of bases not matched to a gene: 5. The CDR3 has 15 residues. The germline V gene encodes CDR1 MNHEY and CDR2 SVGAGI. This chain's CDR3 is CASSLAGGRSETQYF. The CDR3 nucleotides are TGTGCCAGCAGTTTAGCGGGGGGGCGTTCAGAGACCCAGTACTTC.

V gene TRBV9 combines with J gene TRBJ2-1; a weak D match, TRBD2 (6 bases). The length of the CDR3 is 18 residues. V shed 2 bases and J shed 0 bases, with 18 bases lying between them. The germline V gene encodes CDR1 SGDLS and CDR2 YYNGEE. Here the CDR3 reads CASSVGSRGTSSYNEQFF. For the CDR3, the DNA is TGTGCCAGCAGCGTGGGGTCCCGGGGGACCAGCTCCTACAATGAGCAGTTCTTC.